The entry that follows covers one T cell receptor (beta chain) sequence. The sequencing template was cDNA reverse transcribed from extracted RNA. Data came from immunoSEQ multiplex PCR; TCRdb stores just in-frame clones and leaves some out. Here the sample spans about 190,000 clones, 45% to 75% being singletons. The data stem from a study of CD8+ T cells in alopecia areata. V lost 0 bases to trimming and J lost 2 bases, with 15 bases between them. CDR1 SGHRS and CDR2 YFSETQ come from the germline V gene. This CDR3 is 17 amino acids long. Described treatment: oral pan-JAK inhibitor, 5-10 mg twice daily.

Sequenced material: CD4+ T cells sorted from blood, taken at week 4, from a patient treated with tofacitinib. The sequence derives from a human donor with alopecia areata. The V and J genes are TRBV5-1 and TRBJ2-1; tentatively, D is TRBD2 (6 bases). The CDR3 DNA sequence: TGCGCCAGCAGCTTGGTGAGTGTAGCGGACCCCTACAATGAGCAGTTCTTC. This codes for CASSLVSVADPYNEQFF.